The rows below give T cell receptor beta chains drawn from one sample of a study of blood T cell repertoires in COVID-19. Repertoires were generated with immunoSEQ multiplex PCR, while TCRdb's copy carries only in-frame clones and drops some. The repertoire holds about 260,000 clones, with 75% to 90% as singletons. Sequencing used peripheral blood. The receptor source for this set is a man aged 25 to 40 with active or convalescent COVID-19. CDR3s leave out the opening cysteine and the closing phenylalanine or tryptophan. Fields, in order: J gene, V gene, CDR3 protein.

TRBJ2-7	TRBV25-1	ASGDRGSSFEQY
TRBJ2-3	TRBV14	ASSQGIGVSRDTQY
TRBJ1-4	TRBV4-1	ASGTGNEKLF
TRBJ1-3	TRBV4-3	ASSQGPSLPGNTIY
TRBJ1-5	TRBV2	ASRVRGSNQPQH
TRBJ2-7	TRBV4-2	ASSQSSGGAGEQY
TRBJ2-5	TRBV28	ASSPWTSEETQY
TRBJ2-7	TRBV30	AWTRDSSYEQY
TRBJ1-2	TRBV3-1/TRBV3-2	ASSQVAGHGYT
TRBJ2-7	TRBV3-1/TRBV3-2	ASSQVSRGGAYEQY
TRBJ2-7	TRBV6-1	ASSESPGTYEQY
TRBJ1-1	TRBV7-8	ASSLRQGVTEAF
TRBJ2-1	TRBV19	ASRPAGGNSRGEQF
TRBJ1-2	TRBV5-6	ASSWGGAYGYT
TRBJ1-6	TRBV3-1/TRBV3-2	ASSQVVTDNSPLH
TRBJ1-2	TRBV27	ASSSLATGQALNYGYT
TRBJ2-1	TRBV15	ATSRDIAGGSYNEQF
TRBJ2-1	TRBV24-1	ATRGGQGFDNEQF
TRBJ1-6	TRBV6-6	ASSYQGANSPLH
TRBJ1-5	TRBV19	ASSIWTGPSSNQPQH
TRBJ2-2	TRBV6-4	ASSWRVNTGELF
TRBJ1-1	TRBV6-5	ASSYIGDTEAF
TRBJ2-7	TRBV6-6	ASSRRDYEQY
TRBJ1-2	TRBV4-2	ASSPDRGNGYT
TRBJ2-6	TRBV5-3	ARSLDPGFLLGGANVLT
TRBJ1-2	TRBV20-1	SAILGYGYT
TRBJ2-7	TRBV3-1/TRBV3-2	ASSQRLREQY
TRBJ2-2	TRBV5-1	ASSVRDTGELF
TRBJ1-2	TRBV18	ASSPLLQGIDNGYT
TRBJ2-3	TRBV4-3	ASSQLAGGLSGTDTQY
TRBJ1-3	TRBV6-6	ASSYSMRNAGNTIY
TRBJ1-6	TRBV12-3/TRBV12-4	ASSGQGGKPLH
TRBJ1-2	TRBV5-5	ASSLERTGTYGYT
TRBJ1-1	TRBV7-3	ASSLSQVRNTEAF
TRBJ2-3	TRBV9	ASSVGGTDTQY
TRBJ2-5	TRBV15	ATSTRQGVSGETQY
TRBJ2-3	TRBV20-1	SATDRYRQWGTDTQY
TRBJ2-7	TRBV13	ASRAPTGLSYEQY
TRBJ1-4	TRBV7-2	ASSPGQGGEKLF
TRBJ1-2	TRBV6-5	ASSYSSGGSNGYT
TRBJ1-1	TRBV5-4	ASSWLDSNTEAF
TRBJ2-2	TRBV5-1	ASSWTADTGELF
TRBJ1-1	TRBV7-8	ASSSGVLAF
TRBJ1-6	TRBV7-8	ASSPNKGGQIYNSPLH
TRBJ2-6	TRBV3-1/TRBV3-2	ASSQDPAGGPTNAGANVLT
TRBJ1-6	TRBV4-1	ASSQDGLDSPLH
TRBJ1-1	TRBV19	ASSIGTTNTEAF
TRBJ1-2	TRBV5-4	ASTWGVGGGYT
TRBJ1-4	TRBV6-5	ASSPWSGANEKLF